The source of this T cell receptor beta chain is a study of cytomegalovirus exposure and HLA in healthy donors (dated by TCRdb to the late 2010s). Study-wide context: In an earlier analysis of 550 to 750 of the donors, 250 to 350 Gb of sequence data and approximately 120 million unique TCR beta sequences from about 179 million T cells were reported. To decide whether each TCR beta V gene segment behaved as functional or pseudogenic, an earlier analysis of some 600 of the donors relied on high-throughput TCR beta sequencing. The study combined high-throughput TCR immunosequencing, statistical association of individual TCRs with disease status, and machine learning to predict cytomegalovirus infection status. HLA typing covered class I and class II loci at four-digit resolution. In the later analysis, no new phenotypic data were used to find candidate immune exposures; instead, reliance was placed on TCR beta sequences and their occurrence across donors. The number of donors typed differed by locus, with 629-630 for A, B, C, DRB1 and DQB1, around 500 for DQA1, over 600 for DPA1, and some 470 for DPB1. A later analysis re-analyzed previously published TCR beta repertoires from 660 or so donors and added high-resolution HLA genotyping to study TCR occurrence patterns. The study was designed to test whether signatures of past pathogen exposure could be identified by cataloging public T cell receptors. Of the 300 to 500 genotyped donors, over 80% were placed in the genetic ancestry cluster associated with self-reported Caucasian donors. On average, roughly 200,000 unique TCR beta nucleotide sequences were sequenced per donor among 300 to 500 genotyped donors of the cohort, with around 19% of those sequences being non-productive. Donor age, sex, ethnicity and CMV serostatus were compiled alongside the repertoire data. The study profiled the T cell repertoires of 666 subjects by immunosequencing and related them to cytomegalovirus serostatus. An early release that covered roughly 600 HLA-typed donors contained around 300 gigabases of sequencing data and about 93 million unique TCR sequences. Genome-wide SNP genotypes for about three fifths of the roughly 700 donors were used in a later genetic analysis, which treated that subset as a discovery cohort. Every discovery cohort repertoire had been produced on one sequencing platform. Because of strong linkage in the cohort, four to six DR-DQ haplotypes were treated as single units for association and clustering. Along with the roughly 670-subject first cohort, a separate validation cohort of over a hundred different subjects was used.

Of note for this clone: Its antigen specificity is not known. No base quality information exists; no much larger clone differs at one position.

The germline V gene (reference sequence) gives CDR1 as SEHNR and CDR2 as FQNEAQ. The CDR3 runs 16 amino acids, cysteine and phenylalanine included. CDR3 DNA only is kept here, 48 bases in frame from base 1. V is pared back by 6 bases and J by 3 bases, with 18 bases lying between the germline termini. In total, roughly 670 healthy bone marrow donors made up the cohort. At the time of sampling, every cohort member was nominally healthy, though immune exposures that went unrecorded were likely present. The donor tested CMV seropositive and was one of the 289 seropositive cohort members. Each donor provided a peripheral blood sample, and peripheral blood mononuclear cells were used for TCR beta sequencing. Genomic DNA was extracted from the blood cell samples with the Qiagen DNeasy Blood Extraction Kit. What the authors observed across the whole study: In vitro tests confirmed that a few of the cytomegalovirus-associated TCR beta chains recognize cytomegalovirus antigens. Most CMV-associated TCR beta chains appeared to be HLA-restricted in a later analysis, and the HLA associations seemed to be driven largely by CMV exposure. When HLA alleles, especially DR and DQ, strongly co-occurred, attributing TCR associations to individual alleles was difficult. In a later analysis, HLA-associated TCR beta chains were found to be more clonally expanded and to have lower generation probabilities than equally common non-associated chains. CMV serostatus was the only immune exposure information available for the cohort. A further reported finding was that TCR beta sequences accurately predicted the HLA-A and HLA-B alleles for most subjects in the first cohort. A later analysis associated 15,000 to 20,000 TCR beta sequences with specific HLA alleles at a false discovery rate of 0.05. V-gene and J-gene trimming of TCR beta chains was associated with a missense DCLRE1C variant in a later genetic analysis, and the association was replicated in an independent cohort. Most TCR sequences were seen in very few donors, while some public TCRs were found in many individuals. Broadly in line with IMGT annotations, most TCR beta V segments showed up in productive rearrangements about 90% or about 30% of the time in an earlier analysis of several hundred of the donors. Because HLA typing was unavailable for some donors at each locus, only the typed subset was used in association tests. A group of highly shared sequence variants was considered likely to be a technical artifact of the sequencing pipeline. The study gave a list of 150 to 200 TCR beta chains associated with cytomegalovirus. About 15 rarely observed V segments, including chromosome 9 orphons, were excluded from the earlier analysis of about 500 of the donors because counts were too low. A later analysis found that TCR association rates varied across HLA loci, with DRB1 alleles showing the most associated TCRs and HLA-C alleles the fewest. The presence/absence analyses assumed that sequencing depth was roughly uniform across donors, and that assumption may not be true. In both the original and validation cohorts, the classifier was reported to diagnose cytomegalovirus status with high specificity and sensitivity. Only TCR beta chains were sequenced in this cohort, and the absence of alpha or paired-chain data limited detectable features. Some IMGT-functional V segments, including TRBV6-2 and TRBV6-3, could not be told apart with the 87-base-pair reads, so those segments were excluded. Several of the top co-occurrence clusters appeared to be linked to parvovirus B19, influenza, CMV and Epstein-Barr virus, according to a later analysis. Correlated functional status among segregating V segments might be attributable to linkage disequilibrium, but an unknown experimental factor could not be ruled out. It was suggested by the authors that the approach could potentially be generalized to other disease states and immunological phenotypes. A later genetic analysis reported fewer N-insertions in productive TCRs among donors in an Asian-associated ancestry cluster than the roughly 700-donor mean.

Libraries were built with the immunoSEQ multiplex PCR assay. For the multiplex PCR, a mixture combining 60 forward primers for TCR Vbeta segments and 13 reverse primers for TCR Jbeta segments was used. The CDR3 region of rearranged TCR beta genes was amplified from genomic DNA by a multiplex PCR assay. Amplified TCR beta libraries were sequenced as 87-base-pair reads on the Illumina HiSeq System. Per the authors' processing: Across the roughly 600 repertoires, a later analysis counted 75 million to 90 million unique TCR beta chains, around 11 million of which were shared by at least two donors. Raw reads were error-corrected and collapsed into unique sequences with a nearest-neighbor algorithm that merged closely related sequences to remove PCR and sequencing errors. V, D and J gene segments were assigned by aligning CDR3 sequences to IMGT reference sequences. For a sequence to be retained, a match of at least six nucleotides was required to both a V gene segment and a J gene segment. A rearrangement counted as productive if the CDR3 had no stop codons and remained in frame with V and J, and every other rearrangement counted as non-productive. Following IMGT convention, CDR3 was defined as the stretch from the second conserved V-encoded cysteine up to the conserved J-encoded phenylalanine. The earlier analysis of fewer than 750 of the donors excluded sequences that lacked an unambiguous match to a single V gene segment. An earlier analysis of some 610 of the donors called V segments functional above 56.7% productive rearrangements and segregating when the between-donor standard deviation exceeded 5%. A statistical classification framework was built to diagnose cytomegalovirus status from the catalog of TCR beta chain sequences. V and J gene assignment, in a later analysis, came from comparing TCR nucleotide sequences with IMGT/GENE-DB human TR gene sequences. The TCRdist pipeline was used in a later analysis to assign CDR3 sequences and most-parsimonious VDJ recombination scenarios. In a later analysis, each TCR beta chain was defined by its CDR3 amino acid sequence together with its V-gene family, and reads without a unique V-gene family were excluded. In a later analysis, fewer than 650 highly shared, low-generation-probability nucleotide sequences were removed to address suspected cross-contamination and a sequencing artifact. In a later analysis, a clonal expansion index for each public chain was calculated from normalized within-repertoire ranks of inferred template counts. A later analysis computed generation probabilities with a VDJ recombination model fitted to out-of-frame rearrangements, and checked the results against IGoR. A later analysis scored TCR-TCR, TCR-HLA and TCR-CMV co-occurrence with hypergeometric tests, applying a repertoire-size bias correction to TCR pairs. In a later analysis, false discovery rates were estimated by permuting HLA or CMV assignments 20 times. In a later analysis, co-occurring TCRs were grouped with DBSCAN, and TCRdist sequence similarity was added when clustering was performed within HLA-allele-positive subsets. For co-occurrence clustering, repertoires with fewer than 30,000 or more than 120,000 public chains were excluded, along with roughly 5 repertoires with anomalous nucleotide sharing. Entries here come from immuneACCESS through TCRdb and include only in-frame sequences with V and J called. Some clones fail to appear in such tables; in the studies checked, an unresolved V gene covers under half of the shortfall, and the cause of the remainder is unknown. V, J and clone size reflect that table, while D and trimming were determined from the DNA. Across this sample there are approximately 120,000 clones, with over 60% seen only once. The biggest ten clones account for approximately 13% of the sample.

The TCR was taken from a woman in her sixties in good health and CMV-seropositive. The sample was PBMCs. The rearrangement joined TRBV7-9 to TRBJ2-4; TRBD2 might be the D gene, on 5 matching bases. The CDR3: CASRGPILGDKNIQYF. The DNA reads as follows: TGTGCCAGCAGAGGACCGATCCTCGGGGACAAAAACATTCAGTACTTC.